This T cell receptor beta chain was profiled in a study of cytomegalovirus exposure and HLA in healthy donors. With regard to this clone: The antigen remains undetermined.

CDR1 and CDR2 (germline): SGDLS, YYNGEE. The CDR3 length is 18 residues. The J segment lost 0 bases and the V segment lost 0 bases, leaving 6 bases of the junction unmatched. Sequenced by immunoSEQ multiplex PCR; TCRdb stores in-frame clones only, minus some. Of roughly 140,000 clones in the sample, 91% were seen once. General study findings and limits: It was confirmed in vitro that three of the CMV-associated chains were specific for CMV antigens. The study put roughly 160 TCR beta chains on its list as cytomegalovirus-associated. Despite most TCR sequences being rare, some public TCRs occurred in many donors.

The chain couples TRBV9 to TRBJ2-1, with 10 positions matching TRBD2. Sequencing was done on a sample of PBMCs. The sequence was obtained from a man between 18 and 29 years old in good health and CMV-seronegative. CDR3 amino acids: CASSVGTSGTSSYNEQFF. The DNA for the CDR3 is TGTGCCAGCAGCGTAGGTACTAGCGGGACGAGCTCCTACAATGAGCAGTTCTTC.